This T cell receptor (beta chain) was captured by sequencing in a study of human T cells and chemical hapten exposure. The overall study: Weekly scalp doses of diphenylcyclopropenone were given to patients during the approximately 25-week study.

CDR3 length: 14 residues. Trimming pared 0 bases from V and 1 base from J, leaving 6 bases between. Germline-derived CDR1 and CDR2 are PRHDT and FYEKMQ (reference sequence). The time point was: pre-sensitization, week 0. The treatment denotes: therapeutic diphenylcyclopropenone sensitization with weekly scalp DPC. Each CDR3 protein is one row after TCRdb ran MiXCR on the RACE reads. This table has tens of thousands of distinct CDR3 sequences, roughly 12% appearing once. The sequenced sample was whole blood, obtained in connection with sensitization to the hapten diphenylcyclopropenone (DPC). This TCR came from a woman between 25 and 40 years old with alopecia areata. Some clones in this sample may be carry-over from other donors' samples. This sequence joins TRBV13 and TRBJ1-1; D gene uncertain. CDR3 sequence reads: CASSLGDSNTEAFF. Here the CDR3 DNA reads TGTGCCAGCAGCTTAGGGGACTCGAACACTGAAGCTTTCTTT.